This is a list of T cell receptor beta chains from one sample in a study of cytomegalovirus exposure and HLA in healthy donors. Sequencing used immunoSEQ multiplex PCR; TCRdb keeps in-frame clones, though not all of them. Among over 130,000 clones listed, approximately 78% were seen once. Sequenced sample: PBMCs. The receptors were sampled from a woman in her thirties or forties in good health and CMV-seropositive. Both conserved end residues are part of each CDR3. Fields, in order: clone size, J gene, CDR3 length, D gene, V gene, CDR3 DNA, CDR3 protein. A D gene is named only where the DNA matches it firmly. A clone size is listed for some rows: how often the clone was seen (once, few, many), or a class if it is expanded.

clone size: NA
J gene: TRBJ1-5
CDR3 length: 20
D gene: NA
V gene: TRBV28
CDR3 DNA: TGTGCCAGCAGTTTGGGGGCTAGGTCGCCCCAGGCCAATGTTCATCAGCCCCAGCATTTT
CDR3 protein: CASSLGARSPQANVHQPQHF

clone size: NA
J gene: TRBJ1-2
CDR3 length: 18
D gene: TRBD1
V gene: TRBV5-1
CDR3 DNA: TGCGCCAGCAGCTTGAAACCCCTCCGGGACAGGGCCTTCTATGGCTACACCTTC
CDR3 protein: CASSLKPLRDRAFYGYTF

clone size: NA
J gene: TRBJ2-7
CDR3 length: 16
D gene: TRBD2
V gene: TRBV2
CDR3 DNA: TGTGCCAGCAGTGAAAAGCGGGGTTCGGTCGTCTACGAGCAGTACTTC
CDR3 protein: CASSEKRGSVVYEQYF

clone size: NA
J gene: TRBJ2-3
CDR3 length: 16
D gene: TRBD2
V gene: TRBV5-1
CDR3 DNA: TGCGCCAGCAGCCCCTCACTAGCGGGAGCCCCAGATACGCAGTATTTT
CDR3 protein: CASSPSLAGAPDTQYF

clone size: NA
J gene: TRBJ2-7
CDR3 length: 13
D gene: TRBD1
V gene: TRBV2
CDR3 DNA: TGTGCCAGCAGAGGGACAGGGGCCTACGAGCAGTACTTC
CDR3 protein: CASRGTGAYEQYF

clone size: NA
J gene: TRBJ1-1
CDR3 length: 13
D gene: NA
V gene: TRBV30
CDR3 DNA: TGTGCCTGGCTACAGGATTTCAACACTGAAGCTTTCTTT
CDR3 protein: CAWLQDFNTEAFF

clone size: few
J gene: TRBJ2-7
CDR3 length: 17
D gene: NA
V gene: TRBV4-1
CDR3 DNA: TGCGCCAGCAGCCAAGCCCGTCCCCGGGGACAAATCTACGAGCAGTACTTC
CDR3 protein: CASSQARPRGQIYEQYF

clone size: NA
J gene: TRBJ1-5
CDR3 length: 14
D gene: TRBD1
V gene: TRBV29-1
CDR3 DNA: TGCAGCGTGGCGACAGGGGGGCTCAATCAGCCCCAGCATTTT
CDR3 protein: CSVATGGLNQPQHF

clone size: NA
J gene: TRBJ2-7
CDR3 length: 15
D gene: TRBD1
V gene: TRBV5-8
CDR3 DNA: TGTGCCAGCAGCCGTACCGGGACAGGGCGGTACGAGCAGTACTTC
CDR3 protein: CASSRTGTGRYEQYF

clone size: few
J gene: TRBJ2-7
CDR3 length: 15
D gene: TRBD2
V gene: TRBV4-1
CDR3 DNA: TGCGCCAGCAGCCAAGAAGCTAGCGGGAGTGGGGAGCAGTACTTC
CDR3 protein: CASSQEASGSGEQYF

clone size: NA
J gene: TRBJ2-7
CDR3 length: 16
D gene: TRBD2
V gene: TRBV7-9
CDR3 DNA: TGTGCCAGCAGCCGTCCACAGACTAGCGGGTACCCCGAGCAGTACTTC
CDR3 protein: CASSRPQTSGYPEQYF

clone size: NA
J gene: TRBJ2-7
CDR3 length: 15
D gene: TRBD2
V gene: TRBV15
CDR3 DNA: TGTGCCACCAGTAGTACGACTAGCGGATCCTACGAGCAGTACTTC
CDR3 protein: CATSSTTSGSYEQYF

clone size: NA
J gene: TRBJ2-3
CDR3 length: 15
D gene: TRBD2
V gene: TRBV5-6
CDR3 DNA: TGTGCCAGCAGCTGGGGGAGGGCGGGTGCAGATACGCAGTATTTT
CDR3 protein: CASSWGRAGADTQYF

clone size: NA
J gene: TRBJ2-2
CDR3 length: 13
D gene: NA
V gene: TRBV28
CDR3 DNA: TGTGCCAGCAGCCTACTAGCAGTCGGGGAGCTGTTTTTT
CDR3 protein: CASSLLAVGELFF

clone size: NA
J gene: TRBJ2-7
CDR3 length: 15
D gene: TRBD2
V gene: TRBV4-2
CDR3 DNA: TGTGCCAGCAGCCCAGGGACTAGCGGAACCTACGAGCAGTACTTC
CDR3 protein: CASSPGTSGTYEQYF

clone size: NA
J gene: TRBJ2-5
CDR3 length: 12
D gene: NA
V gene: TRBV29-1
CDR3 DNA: TGCAGCGTTGAGGTTAGACAAGAGACCCAGTACTTC
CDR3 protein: CSVEVRQETQYF

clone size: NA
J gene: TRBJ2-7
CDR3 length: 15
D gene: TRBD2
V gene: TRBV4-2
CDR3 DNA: TGTGCCAGCAGCCAAGAACTAGCGGGAGTAAACGAGCAGTACTTC
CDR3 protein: CASSQELAGVNEQYF

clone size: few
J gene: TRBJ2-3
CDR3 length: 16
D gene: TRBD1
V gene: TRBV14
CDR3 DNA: TGTGCCAGCAGCCGGGGGGACAGGGGATTTACAGATACGCAGTATTTT
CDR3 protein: CASSRGDRGFTDTQYF

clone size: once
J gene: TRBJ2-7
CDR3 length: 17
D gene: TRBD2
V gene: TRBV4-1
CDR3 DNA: TGCGCCAGCAGCCAAGTTCGATCACTAGCGGGGGCCTACGAGCAGTACTTC
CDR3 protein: CASSQVRSLAGAYEQYF

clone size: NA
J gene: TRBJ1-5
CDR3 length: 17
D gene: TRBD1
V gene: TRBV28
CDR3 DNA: TGTGCCAGCAGTTTATGGGGACAGGGATATCGCAATCAGCCCCAGCATTTT
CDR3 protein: CASSLWGQGYRNQPQHF

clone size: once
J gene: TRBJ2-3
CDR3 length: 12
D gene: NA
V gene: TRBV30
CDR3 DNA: TGTGCCTGGAATCAGGGGTCAGATACGCAGTATTTT
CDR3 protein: CAWNQGSDTQYF

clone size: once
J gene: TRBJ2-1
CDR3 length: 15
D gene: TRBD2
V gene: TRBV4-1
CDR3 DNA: TGCGCCAGCAGCCTTGGGACTAGCGGCCCCGGTGGGCAGTTCTTC
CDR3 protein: CASSLGTSGPGGQFF

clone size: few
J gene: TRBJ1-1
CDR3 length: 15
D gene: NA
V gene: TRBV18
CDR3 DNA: TGTGCCAGCTCACCAATAAAGGGGCAGGACACTGAAGCTTTCTTT
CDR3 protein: CASSPIKGQDTEAFF

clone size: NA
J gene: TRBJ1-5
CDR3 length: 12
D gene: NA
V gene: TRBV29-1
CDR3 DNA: TGCAGCGTTGGATCGGGAATCGGGCCCCAGCATTTT
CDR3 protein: CSVGSGIGPQHF

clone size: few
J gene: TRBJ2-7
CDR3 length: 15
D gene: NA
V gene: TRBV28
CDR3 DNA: TGTGCCAGCAGTCCAATTGGTAGGGGCCGGGACGAGCAGTACTTC
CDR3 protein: CASSPIGRGRDEQYF

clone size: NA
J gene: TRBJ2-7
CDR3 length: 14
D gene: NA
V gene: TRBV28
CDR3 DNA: TGTGCCAGCAGTTTTTCAGGGATGGAAAACGAGCAGTACTTC
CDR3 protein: CASSFSGMENEQYF

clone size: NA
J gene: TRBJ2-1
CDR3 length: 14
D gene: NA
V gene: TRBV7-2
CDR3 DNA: TGTGCCAGCAGCTTTTGGAGAACGAGCGATGAGCAGTTCTTC
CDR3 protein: CASSFWRTSDEQFF

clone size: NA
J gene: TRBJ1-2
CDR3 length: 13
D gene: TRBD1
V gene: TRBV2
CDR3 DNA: TGTGCCAGCAGTGTGGACAGGACCCATGGCTACACCTTC
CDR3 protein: CASSVDRTHGYTF

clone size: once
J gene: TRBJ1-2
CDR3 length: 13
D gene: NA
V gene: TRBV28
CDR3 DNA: TGTGCCAGCAGTTGGGGCGGATCCTATGGCTACACCTTC
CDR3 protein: CASSWGGSYGYTF

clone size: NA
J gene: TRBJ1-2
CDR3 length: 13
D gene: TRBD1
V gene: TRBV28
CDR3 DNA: TGTGCCAGCAGTTTAACAGGGGGATATGGCTACACCTTC
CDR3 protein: CASSLTGGYGYTF

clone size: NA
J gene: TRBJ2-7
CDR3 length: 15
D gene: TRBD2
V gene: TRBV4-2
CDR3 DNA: TGTGCCAGCAGCCTAAGGACTAGCGCGACCTACGAGCAGTACTTC
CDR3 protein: CASSLRTSATYEQYF

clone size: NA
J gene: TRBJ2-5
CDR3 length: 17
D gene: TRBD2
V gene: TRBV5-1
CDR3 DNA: TGCGCCAGCAGCTTGGGGGTTAGCGGGGTACACCAAGAGACCCAGTACTTC
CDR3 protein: CASSLGVSGVHQETQYF

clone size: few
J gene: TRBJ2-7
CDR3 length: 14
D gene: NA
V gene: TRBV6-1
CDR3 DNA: TGTGCCAGCAACCCATCTCTAGGATCCTACGAGCAGTACTTC
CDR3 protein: CASNPSLGSYEQYF

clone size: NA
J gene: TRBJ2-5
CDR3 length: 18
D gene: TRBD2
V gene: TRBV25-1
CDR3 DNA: TGTGCCAGCAGTGTTCAACTAGCGGGAGGGCTTGCGGAAGAGACCCAGTACTTC
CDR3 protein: CASSVQLAGGLAEETQYF

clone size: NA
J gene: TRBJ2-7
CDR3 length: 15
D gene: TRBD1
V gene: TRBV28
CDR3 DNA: TGTGCCAGCAGCCCAGGCGGGACAGGGGAGGGAGAGCAGTACTTC
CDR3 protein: CASSPGGTGEGEQYF

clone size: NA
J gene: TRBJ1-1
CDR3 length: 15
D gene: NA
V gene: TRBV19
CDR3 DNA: TGTGCCAGCGGACAAGACCAATCTGGGAACACTGAAGCTTTCTTT
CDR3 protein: CASGQDQSGNTEAFF

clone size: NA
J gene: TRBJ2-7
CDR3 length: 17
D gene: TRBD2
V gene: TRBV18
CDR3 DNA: TGTGCCAGCTCACCACCGCTGTCCAGCGGGGGTTCCTACGAGCAGTACTTC
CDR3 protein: CASSPPLSSGGSYEQYF

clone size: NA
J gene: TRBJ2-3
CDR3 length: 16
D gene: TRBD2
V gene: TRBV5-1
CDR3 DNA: TGCGCCAGCAGCTCCGGACTAGCGGGGAGCACAGATACGCAGTATTTT
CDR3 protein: CASSSGLAGSTDTQYF

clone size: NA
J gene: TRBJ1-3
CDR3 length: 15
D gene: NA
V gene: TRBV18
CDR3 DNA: TGTGCCAGCTCACCACCGAGTACAGGGTCGGACACCATATATTTT
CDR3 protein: CASSPPSTGSDTIYF

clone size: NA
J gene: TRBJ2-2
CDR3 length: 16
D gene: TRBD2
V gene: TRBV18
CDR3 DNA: TGTGCCAGCTCGGGTCAACTAGCGGGGCCGACCGGGGAGCTGTTTTTT
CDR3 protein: CASSGQLAGPTGELFF

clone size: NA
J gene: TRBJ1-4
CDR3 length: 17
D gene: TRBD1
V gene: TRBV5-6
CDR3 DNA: TGTGCCAGCAGCTCGTTCCAACAGGGGGCAGGGAATGAAAAACTGTTTTTT
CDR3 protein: CASSSFQQGAGNEKLFF

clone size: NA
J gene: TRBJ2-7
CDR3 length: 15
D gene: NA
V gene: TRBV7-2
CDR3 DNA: TGTGCCAGCAGCTTAGCGTCCGCGGGTTTCTACGAGCAGTACTTC
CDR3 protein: CASSLASAGFYEQYF

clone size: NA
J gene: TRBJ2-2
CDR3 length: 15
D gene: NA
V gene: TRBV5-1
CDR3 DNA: TGCGCCAGCAGCTTTTCCCCACAGGGAACCGGGGAGCTGTTTTTT
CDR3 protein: CASSFSPQGTGELFF

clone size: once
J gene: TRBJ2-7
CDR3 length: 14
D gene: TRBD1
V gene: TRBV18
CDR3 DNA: TGTGCCAGCTCACCCGGGACAGGCCCGGGAGAGCAGTACTTC
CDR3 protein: CASSPGTGPGEQYF

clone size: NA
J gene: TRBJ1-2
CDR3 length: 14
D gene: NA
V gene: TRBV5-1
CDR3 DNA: TGCGCCAGCAGCTTGGAATTAGTCGGTTATGGCTACACCTTC
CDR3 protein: CASSLELVGYGYTF

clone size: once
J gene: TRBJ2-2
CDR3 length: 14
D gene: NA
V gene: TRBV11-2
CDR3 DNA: TGTGCCAGCAGCTTATCACAGGGATCCGGGGAGCTGTTTTTT
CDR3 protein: CASSLSQGSGELFF

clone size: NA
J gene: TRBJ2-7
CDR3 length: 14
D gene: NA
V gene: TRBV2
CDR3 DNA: TGTGCCAGCTCTGTGGCCAGGGTGGTTTACGAGCAGTACTTC
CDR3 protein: CASSVARVVYEQYF

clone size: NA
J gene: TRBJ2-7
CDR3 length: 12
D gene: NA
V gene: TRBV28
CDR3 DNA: TGTGCCAGCAGTGCGGGGCCGTACGAGCAGTACTTC
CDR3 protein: CASSAGPYEQYF

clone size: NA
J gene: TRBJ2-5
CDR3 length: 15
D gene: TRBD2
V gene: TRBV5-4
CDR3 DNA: TGTGCCAGCAGCCCCGGGACTAGCGGGATTTCGGAGCAGTACTTC
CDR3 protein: CASSPGTSGISEQYF

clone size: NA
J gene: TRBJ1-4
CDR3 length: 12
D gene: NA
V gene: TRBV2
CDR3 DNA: TGTGCCAGCAGCAGTTCTAATGAAAAACTGTTTTTT
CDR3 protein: CASSSSNEKLFF